A single sample gave rise to the 31 T cell receptor beta chains below, sequenced in a study of cytomegalovirus exposure and HLA in healthy donors. The primer mix had 60 Vbeta and 13 Jbeta primers. Only in-frame clones appear in the TCRdb table, and some are missing; sequencing was by immunoSEQ multiplex PCR. The sample has under 200,000 clones; roughly 60% are singletons. The source material was PBMCs. The receptor source for this set is a man aged 40-49 years in good health and CMV-seronegative.

The V and J genes are TRBV7-8 and TRBJ1-5; 7 nucleotides align to TRBD1. Germline-derived CDR1 and CDR2 are SGHVS and FQNEAQ. V dropped 1 base and J dropped 5; count of bases not matched to a gene: 11. The CDR3 consists of 17 residues. CDR3 loop: CASSLGLTGNLDQPQHF. The CDR3 nucleotides are TGTGCCAGCAGCTTAGGTCTGACAGGGAATCTCGATCAGCCCCAGCATTTT.

The J gene is TRBJ2-6, the V gene TRBV4-3; D not resolved. The CDR3 covers 15 residues. Germline-derived CDR1 and CDR2 are LGHNA and YSLEER. Trimming pared 1 base from V and 3 bases from J, leaving 7 bases between. The CDR3 region has the DNA TGCGCCAGCAGCCAAGGGTCGGGTGGGGCCAACGTCCTGACTTTC. Translation gives CASSQGSGGANVLTF.

In its sample, this clone was seen once. The chain uses TRBV4-2 and TRBJ2-7; no firm D call. V lost 0 bases to trimming and J lost 6 bases, with 9 bases between them. The CDR3 contains 13 residues. From germline, CDR1 is LGHNA and CDR2 YNFKEQ. In DNA form, the CDR3 reads TGTGCCAGCAGCCAAGAGTTAGCTCCCGAGCAGTACTTC. This codes for CASSQELAPEQYF.

This clone showed up just a few times. The chain employs TRBV7-9 and TRBJ1-1; the D gene is possibly TRBD1 (6 bases). Germline V lookup: CDR1 SEHNR, CDR2 FQNEAQ (reference sequence). CDR3 length: 13 residues. V was cut by 4 bases and J by 5 bases, with 11 bases left in between. In DNA form, the CDR3 reads TGTGCCAGCAGCTCACAAGACAGGACTGAAGCTTTCTTT. It specifies CASSSQDRTEAFF. The full variable domain, in which reference TRBV7-9 and TRBJ1-1 provide the parts outside the CDR3, is DTGVSQNPRHKITKRGQNVTFRCDPISEHNRLYWYRQTLGQGPEFLTYFQNEAQLEKSRLLSDRFSAERPKGSFSTLEIQRTEQGDSAMYLCASSSQDRTEAFFGQGTRLTVV.

The chain uses TRBV6-5 and TRBJ1-1, with 8 bases fitting TRBD1. CDR3 length: 14 residues. Looked up from germline, CDR1 is MNHEY and CDR2 is SVGAGI. V gave up 5 bases and J gave up 3 bases; unmatched junction bases: 5. CDR3 sequence (DNA): TGTGCCAGCAGTAGACAGGGGAGGGACACTGAAGCTTTCTTT. It yields the protein CASSRQGRDTEAFF.

This clone appeared a few times. The chain couples TRBV7-2 to TRBJ2-1; D might be TRBD1 (7 bases). V was clipped by 4 bases and J by 8 bases, with 9 bases between them. The germline V gene has CDR1 SGHTA and CDR2 FQGNSA. The CDR3 totals 12 residues. In nucleotides, the CDR3 is TGTGCCAGCAGCTCAGGGGGGCATGAGCAGTTCTTC. It translates to CASSSGGHEQFF.

A few counts support this clone. J is TRBJ2-7 and V is TRBV27; TRBD2 matches at 12 bases. The trim removed 4 bases at V and 4 bases at J, leaving 11 bases unmatched. Germline-derived CDR1 and CDR2 are MNHEY and SMNVEV (reference sequence). The length of the CDR3 is 17 residues. CDR3: CASSSRETSGSLYEQYF. The CDR3 DNA is TGTGCCAGCAGTTCACGTGAGACTAGCGGGAGTCTGTACGAGCAGTACTTC.

In its sample, this clone was seen a few times. The chain uses TRBV18 and TRBJ2-1; D may be TRBD2 (6 bases). The germline V gene has CDR1 KGHSH and CDR2 LQKENI. The V end was cut by 3 bases, the J end by 6 bases, with 9 bases between. This CDR3 has 13 residues. The CDR3 protein is CASSPGTSNEQFF. CDR3 nucleotides: TGTGCCAGCTCACCTGGGACTTCCAATGAGCAGTTCTTC.

This clone was recorded a few times. The chain combines TRBV5-5 with TRBJ2-5; 7 positions agree with TRBD1. The CDR3 is made up of 15 amino acids. Trimming at V came to 0 bases and at J to 4 bases, leaving 6 bases not matched to a gene. Per the germline V gene, CDR1 is SGHKS and CDR2 is YYEKEE (reference sequence). CDR3 coding DNA: TGTGCCAGCAGCTTGGGACAGGGAAGGAGAGAGACCCAGTACTTC. Amino acids: CASSLGQGRRETQYF.

This clone was recorded a few times. This CDR3 is CASSNRGRGNEQFF. For the CDR3, the DNA is TGTGCCAGCAGCAACCGCGGGAGAGGCAATGAGCAGTTCTTC. The chain is built from TRBV21-1 and TRBJ2-1; TRBD2 is taken as the D call from the table, unchecked against the DNA. TRBV21-1 is a known pseudogene. The CDR3 extends over 14 amino acids.

The rearrangement uses TRBV7-2 and TRBJ2-3, with TRBD1 as a possible D gene (6 bases). This CDR3 comprises 15 residues. CDR1 is SGHTA and CDR2 is FQGNSA in the germline V gene. The ends were cut back, 2 bases at V and 1 base at J, with 10 bases in the middle. For the CDR3, the DNA is TGTGCCAGCAGCTTAATAAGACAGGGCACAGATACGCAGTATTTT. Amino acid sequence: CASSLIRQGTDTQYF. The full variable domain, rest sourced from reference TRBV7-2 and TRBJ2-3, is GAGVSQSPSNKVTEKGKDVELRCDPISGHTALYWYRQSLGQGLEFLIYFQGNSAPDKSGLPSDRFSAERTGGSVSTLTIQRTQQEDSAVYLCASSLIRQGTDTQYFGPGTRLTVL.

This clone was counted a few times. One junction end does not reproduce the germline sequence, and a read error may be involved. This chain uses TRBV7-9 with TRBJ1-1, with 10 bases identical to TRBD1. The CDR3 consists of 16 residues. Germline-derived CDR1 and CDR2 are SEHNR and FQNEAQ (reference sequence). The CDR3 reads CSSSLSGTGVLGEAFF. CDR3 coding DNA: TGTTCCAGCAGCTTATCCGGGACAGGGGTTTTGGGTGAAGCTTTCTTT.

The V gene is TRBV28, the J gene TRBJ1-1; 8 positions match TRBD1. The CDR3 totals 14 residues. CDR1 is MDHEN and CDR2 is SYDVKM in the germline V gene. The V gene end was trimmed by 6 bases and the J gene end by 1 base; junction bases not matched to a gene: 4. CDR3 residues: CASRSGTGNTEAFF. For the CDR3, the DNA is TGTGCCAGCAGATCCGGGACAGGGAACACTGAAGCTTTCTTT.

The rearrangement links TRBV27 to TRBJ1-2, with D possibly TRBD1 on 5 matching bases. The CDR3 has 12 residues. V lost 2 bases to trimming and J lost 7 bases, with 8 bases between them. Germline V gives CDR1 MNHEY, CDR2 SMNVEV (reference sequence). CDR3 sequence: CASSLTGAGYTF. The DNA of the CDR3 is TGTGCCAGCAGTTTAACAGGCGCTGGCTACACCTTC.

This chain joins TRBV30 and TRBJ2-7; the D gene is possibly TRBD1 (8 bases). Germline values: CDR1 GTSNPN, CDR2 SVGIG (reference sequence). Trimming removed 8 bases at V and 1 base at J, with 18 bases between. There are 14 residues in the CDR3. CDR3 DNA sequence: TGTGCCGGTACAGGGGGGGCGCGGTCCTACGAGCAGTACTTC. The encoded protein is CAGTGGARSYEQYF.

As regards this clone: The germline gene is not matched at one end of the junction; a read error may be the cause. The chain uses TRBV30 and TRBJ1-4; D possibly corresponds to TRBD1 (6 bases). CDR3 length equals 14 residues. The germline gives CDR1 GTSNPN, CDR2 SVGIG (reference sequence). This CDR3 is CAWTYDRTSEKLFF. Here the CDR3 DNA reads TGTGCCTGGACCTACGACAGGACTAGTGAAAAACTGTTTTTT.

The chain employs TRBV5-1 and TRBJ2-3; 8 bases line up with TRBD1. Germline V gives CDR1 SGHRS, CDR2 YFSETQ. This CDR3 contains 15 residues. V lost 4 bases and J lost 3; bases outside the gene matches: 7. The CDR3: CASSLQGAQTDTQYF. DNA of the CDR3: TGCGCCAGCAGCCTGCAGGGGGCGCAGACAGATACGCAGTATTTT. The variable domain in full, completed from reference TRBV5-1 and TRBJ2-3, reads KAGVTQTPRYLIKTRGQQVTLSCSPISGHRSVSWYQQTPGQGLQFLFEYFSETQRNKGNFPGRFSGRQFSNSRSEMNVSTLELGDSALYLCASSLQGAQTDTQYFGPGTRLTVL.

The gene calls are TRBV19 and TRBJ1-1, with TRBD1 identical over 12 bases. V shed 5 bases and J 0 bases; nucleotides not matched to a gene: 4. Per the germline V gene, CDR1 is LNHDA and CDR2 is SQIVND (reference sequence). The CDR3 length is 16 residues. CDR3 loop: CASSLGTGGVNTEAFF. The CDR3 DNA reads as TGTGCCAGTAGTCTCGGGACAGGGGGCGTGAACACTGAAGCTTTCTTT. Full variable domain (remainder filled in from reference TRBV19 and TRBJ1-1): DGGITQSPKYLFRKEGQNVTLSCEQNLNHDAMYWYRQDPGQGLRLIYYSQIVNDFQKGDIAEGYSVSREKKESFPLTVTSAQKNPTAFYLCASSLGTGGVNTEAFFGQGTRLTVV.

The chain joins TRBV30 to TRBJ2-3, with 7 bases lining up with TRBD1. The ends lost 3 bases at V and 5 bases at J; junction bases unmatched: 5. Looked up from germline, CDR1 is GTSNPN and CDR2 is SVGIG (reference sequence). CDR3 length: 13 amino acids. Here the CDR3 DNA reads TGTGCCTGGAGCAGACAGGGTGGAGATACGCAGTATTTT. This codes for CAWSRQGGDTQYF.

V usage is TRBV29-1 and J usage is TRBJ2-5; D gene unclear. Germline CDR1 and CDR2: SQVTM and ANQGSEA. This CDR3 comprises 14 residues. Trimming removed 2 bases at V and 0 bases at J, with 10 bases between. The CDR3 loop reads CSVEPPFDQETQYF. The CDR3 DNA reads TGCAGCGTTGAACCCCCCTTTGACCAAGAGACCCAGTACTTC.

The chain employs TRBV4-2 and TRBJ2-1, with 11 bases fitting TRBD2. Trimming at V came to 5 bases and at J to 6 bases, leaving 6 bases not matched to a gene. The CDR3 is 15 residues long. Per the germline V gene, CDR1 is LGHNA and CDR2 is YNFKEQ. The chain's CDR3 is CASSLGTSGSNEQFF. CDR3 bases: TGTGCCAGCAGCTTAGGGACTAGCGGTTCCAATGAGCAGTTCTTC.

The chain recombines TRBV14 with TRBJ1-1; possible D gene TRBD1, 5 bases. V lost 2 bases and J 6 bases, leaving 10 bases between the germline ends. Per germline, CDR1 SGHDN and CDR2 FVKESK. There are 13 residues in the CDR3. The CDR3 sequence: CASSQQRGAEAFF. The DNA of the CDR3 is TGTGCCAGCAGCCAACAAAGGGGCGCTGAAGCTTTCTTT.

This clone was seen only a few times. The rearrangement joins TRBV2 to TRBJ2-7; a weak D match, TRBD1 (7 bases). Trimming took 7 bases from V and 5 from J, leaving 15 bases between them. The CDR3 contains 13 residues. Germline V lookup: CDR1 SNHLY, CDR2 FYNNEI. CDR3 sequence (DNA): TGTGCCAGCAAGGGGCAGGGGGGTAACGAGCAGTACTTC. This codes for CASKGQGGNEQYF. Full variable domain (rest looked up from reference TRBV2 and TRBJ2-7): EPEVTQTPSHQVTQMGQEVILRCVPISNHLYFYWYRQILGQKVEFLVSFYNNEISEKSEIFDDQFSVERPDGSNFTLKIRSTKLEDSAMYFCASKGQGGNEQYFGPGTRLTVT.

This clone appeared a few times. This chain links TRBV30 with TRBJ2-3; 9 bases agree with TRBD2. Germline trimming cut 4 bases from V and 9 bases from J; bases unmatched to any gene: 5. CDR1 and CDR2 from the germline V gene are GTSNPN and SVGIG (reference sequence). This CDR3 has 12 amino acids. This CDR3 is CAWTSGETTQYF. The CDR3, as DNA: TGTGCCTGGACTAGCGGGGAGACAACGCAGTATTTT. Full variable domain (missing parts from reference TRBV30 and TRBJ2-3): SQTIHQWPATLVQPVGSPLSLECTVEGTSNPNLYWYRQAAGRGLQLLFYSVGIGQISSEVPQNLSASRPQDRQFILSSKKLLLSDSGFYLCAWTSGETTQYFGPGTRLTVL.

The chain uses TRBV5-1 and TRBJ1-1; D gene uncertain. CDR1 and CDR2 (germline): SGHRS, YFSETQ. Between the trimmed V and J ends, which lost 0 bases and 4 bases, there was a span of 10 bases. The CDR3 runs 14 residues. Here the CDR3 reads CASSLDSMSTEAFF. CDR3 coding DNA: TGCGCCAGCAGCTTGGACTCCATGAGCACTGAAGCTTTCTTT.

The V call is TRBV7-6, the J call TRBJ1-1; no clear D. The germline V and J ends were trimmed by 5 bases and 1 base, with 14 bases remaining between them. The V gene's germline CDR1 is SGHVS and CDR2 FNYEAQ. This CDR3 is 15 amino acids long. For the CDR3, the DNA is TGTGCCAGCAGCCCGCGACTTCCCCAGAACACTGAAGCTTTCTTT. Its protein product is CASSPRLPQNTEAFF.

This chain joins TRBV6-9 and TRBJ1-2; 11 bases align to TRBD1. After removal of 11 bases from V and 3 bases from J, the junction contained 11 bases not matched to a gene. Germline lookup yields CDR1 MNHGY and CDR2 SVAAGI. The CDR3 loop spans 15 amino acids. The CDR3 region is CAAALRDRGDYGYTF. The CDR3, as DNA: TGTGCCGCGGCTCTCCGGGACAGGGGGGACTATGGCTACACCTTC.

V usage is TRBV30 and J usage is TRBJ1-5; D is undetermined. CDR3 size: 14 residues. V was cut by 0 bases and J by 12 bases, with 18 bases left in between. Per the germline V gene, CDR1 is GTSNPN and CDR2 is SVGIG (reference sequence). In nucleotides, the CDR3 is TGTGCCTGGAGTGTTGATAGTCTCCCTCCAAGCCAGCATTTT. Its protein is CAWSVDSLPPSQHF. Full variable domain (remainder filled in from reference TRBV30 and TRBJ1-5): SQTIHQWPATLVQPVGSPLSLECTVEGTSNPNLYWYRQAAGRGLQLLFYSVGIGQISSEVPQNLSASRPQDRQFILSSKKLLLSDSGFYLCAWSVDSLPPSQHFGDGTRLSIL.

Only a few counts were recorded for this clone. DNA of the CDR3: TGTGCCAGCAGTTACACAGGGTTAGCCGGGGAGCTGTTTTTT. Encoded protein: CASSYTGLAGELFF. The chain links TRBV6-6 to TRBJ2-2, with D perhaps matching TRBD1 (6 bases). Deletions cut 2 bases from V and 6 bases from J, with 10 bases between. CDR3 length: 14 amino acids. Per germline, CDR1 MNHNY and CDR2 SVGAGI (reference sequence).

The chain combines TRBV7-3 with TRBJ2-5; weak D call: TRBD2 (5 bases). Germline V gene data show CDR1 as SGHTA and CDR2 as FQGTGA. Trimming shortened V by 0 bases and J by 5 bases, and 10 bases separated the two germline ends. The CDR3 runs to 14 residues. This chain's CDR3 is CASSLTGEPETQYF. The DNA for the CDR3 is TGTGCCAGCAGCTTAACGGGAGAGCCCGAGACCCAGTACTTC.

The rearrangement links TRBV27 to TRBJ2-7; 11 nucleotides align to TRBD1. J lost 5 bases, V lost 4 bases, and 4 bases had no gene match. The CDR3 covers 14 residues. Germline CDR1 is MNHEY and CDR2 is SMNVEV (reference sequence). CDR3 bases: TGTGCCAGCAGTTCCGAGGACAGGGGGCACGAGCAGTACTTC. Its translation: CASSSEDRGHEQYF.